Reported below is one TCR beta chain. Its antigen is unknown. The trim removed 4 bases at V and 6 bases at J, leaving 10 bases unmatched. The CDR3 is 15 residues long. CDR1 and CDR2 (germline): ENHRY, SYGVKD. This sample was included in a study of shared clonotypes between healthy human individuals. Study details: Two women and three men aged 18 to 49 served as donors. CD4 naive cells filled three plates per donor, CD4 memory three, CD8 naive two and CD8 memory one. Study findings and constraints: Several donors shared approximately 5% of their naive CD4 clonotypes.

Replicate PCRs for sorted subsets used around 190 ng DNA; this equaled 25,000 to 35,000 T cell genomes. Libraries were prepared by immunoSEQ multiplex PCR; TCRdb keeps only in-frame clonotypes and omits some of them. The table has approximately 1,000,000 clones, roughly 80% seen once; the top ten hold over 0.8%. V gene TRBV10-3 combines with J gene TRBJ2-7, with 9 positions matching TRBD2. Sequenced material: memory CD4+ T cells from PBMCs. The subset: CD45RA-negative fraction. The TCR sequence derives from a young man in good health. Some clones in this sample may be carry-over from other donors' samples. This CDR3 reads CAISGLGLAVGEQYF. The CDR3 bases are TGTGCCATCAGTGGCTTGGGACTAGCCGTCGGCGAGCAGTACTTC.